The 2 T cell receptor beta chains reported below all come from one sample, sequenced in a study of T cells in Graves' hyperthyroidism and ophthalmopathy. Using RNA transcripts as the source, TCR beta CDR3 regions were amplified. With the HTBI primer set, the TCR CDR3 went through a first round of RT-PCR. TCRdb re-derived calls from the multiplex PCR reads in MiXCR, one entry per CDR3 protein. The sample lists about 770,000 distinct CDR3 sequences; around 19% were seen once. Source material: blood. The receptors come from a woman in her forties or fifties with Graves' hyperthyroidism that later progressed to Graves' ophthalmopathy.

CDR3 nucleotides: TGCGCCAGTAGCAGCTCGTGGGAGCGGGGGCTAATCGATGAGCAGTTCTTC. Amino acids: CASSSSWERGLIDEQFF. The chain has TRBV5-1 and TRBJ2-1; 8 nucleotides align to TRBD2. CDR3 length: 17 residues. Trimming cost V 8 bases and J 8 bases; bases outside gene matches: 21. Germline CDR1 is SGHRS and CDR2 is YFSETQ.

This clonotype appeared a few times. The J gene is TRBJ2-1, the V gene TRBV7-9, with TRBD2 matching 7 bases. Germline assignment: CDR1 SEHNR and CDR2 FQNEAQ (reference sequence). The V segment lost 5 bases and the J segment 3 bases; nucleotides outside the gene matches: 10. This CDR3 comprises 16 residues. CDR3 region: CASSGYGGYNYNEQFF. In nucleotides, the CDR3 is TGTGCCAGCAGCGGGTACGGGGGGTACAACTACAATGAGCAGTTCTTC.